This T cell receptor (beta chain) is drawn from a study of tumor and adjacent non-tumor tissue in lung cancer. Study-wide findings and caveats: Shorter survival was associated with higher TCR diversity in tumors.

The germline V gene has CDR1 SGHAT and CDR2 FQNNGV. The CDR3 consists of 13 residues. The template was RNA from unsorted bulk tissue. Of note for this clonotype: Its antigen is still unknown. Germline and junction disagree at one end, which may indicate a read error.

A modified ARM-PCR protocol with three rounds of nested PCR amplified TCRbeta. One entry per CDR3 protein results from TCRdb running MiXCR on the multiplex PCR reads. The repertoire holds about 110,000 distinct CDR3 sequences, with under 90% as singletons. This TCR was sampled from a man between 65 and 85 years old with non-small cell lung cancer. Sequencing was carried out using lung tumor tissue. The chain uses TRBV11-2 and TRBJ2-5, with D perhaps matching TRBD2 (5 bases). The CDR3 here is CASSLDPRLTPYF. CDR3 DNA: TGTGCCAGCAGTTTAGATCCCAGACTAACTCCGTACTTC.